The T cell receptor beta chain described here comes from a study of a mutant IDH1 vaccine in newly diagnosed glioma. Points from the study as a whole: Changes to the top peripheral T cell clonotypes appeared unrelated to pseudoprogression.

The protocol was immunoSEQ multiplex PCR, while the TCRdb copy is restricted to in-frame clones and leaves out a portion. The sample lists tens of thousands of clones, less than 90% occurring once. Documented time point: week 35, safety follow-up. In the vaccine, a single dose held 300 ug of the mutant IDH1 20-mer peptide, along with topical imiquimod. As regards this clone: What it binds is unknown.

The V gene lost 0 bases and the J gene lost 7 bases, with 20 bases spanning the gap. CDR3 length: 16 residues. Germline assignment: CDR1 SGHDT and CDR2 YYEEEE. Sequencing was performed on PBMCs, taken from a glioma patient whose treatment included an IDH1 peptide vaccine. This sequence originates from a woman between 18 and 29 years old with glioma. The rearrangement uses TRBV5-6 and TRBJ2-7; D is undetermined. The CDR3, as DNA: TGTGCCAGCAGCTTGGGATTTCTGTCACTGACTCGGGAGCAGTACTTC. It codes for CASSLGFLSLTREQYF.